This TCR beta chain was sequenced during a study of T-cell memory formation after mild COVID-19. Study-wide background: TCR clusters were mostly donor specific.

Via MiXCR, TCRdb re-called the 5' RACE reads, giving one row per CDR3 protein. Among 250,000 to 400,000 distinct CDR3 sequences listed, 13% to 15% were seen once. Comments on this clonotype: Its antigen remains unknown.

Germline values: CDR1 MNHEY, CDR2 SMNVEV (reference sequence). The CDR3 has 14 residues. Trimming took 8 bases from V and 9 from J, leaving 17 bases between them. Study observations and caveats: Of the contracting clones, CD4+ ones lay mainly in CM and EM, and CD8+ ones in EMRA. Detection of some responders pre-infection suggested pre-existing cross-reactive memory T cells participated.

The V and J genes are TRBV27 and TRBJ1-6; no clear D gene. Sequencing used PBMCs or a T cell subset sorted from them (not recorded which). The TCR sequence derives from a man between 18 and 29 years old who had mild COVID-19 (a few samples of this study predate the infection). Cell type and time point are not known. CDR3 nucleotide sequence: TGTGCCAGCCACAGCTTCGCCGAATCTTCACCCCTCCACTTT. Its protein is CASHSFAESSPLHF.